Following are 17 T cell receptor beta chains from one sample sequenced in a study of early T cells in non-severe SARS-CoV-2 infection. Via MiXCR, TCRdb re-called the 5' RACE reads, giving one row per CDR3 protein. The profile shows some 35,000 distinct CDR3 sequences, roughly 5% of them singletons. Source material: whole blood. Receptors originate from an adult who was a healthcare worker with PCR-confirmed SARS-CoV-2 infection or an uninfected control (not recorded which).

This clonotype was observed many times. The CDR3 is CSVSVGPNQPQHF. The CDR3 DNA sequence: TGCAGCGTTAGCGTTGGGCCCAATCAGCCCCAGCATTTT. The genes are TRBV29-1 and TRBJ1-5; the D is unclear. The CDR3 totals 13 residues. V dropped 5 bases and J dropped 3 bases, with 11 bases sitting between them. CDR1 and CDR2 from the germline V gene are SQVTM and ANQGSEA.

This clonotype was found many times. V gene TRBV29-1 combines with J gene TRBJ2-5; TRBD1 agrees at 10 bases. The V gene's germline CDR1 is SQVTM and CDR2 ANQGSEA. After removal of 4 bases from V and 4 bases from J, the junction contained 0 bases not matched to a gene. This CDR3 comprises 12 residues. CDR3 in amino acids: CSVGQGAETQYF. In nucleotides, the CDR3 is TGCAGCGTTGGACAGGGGGCAGAGACCCAGTACTTC.

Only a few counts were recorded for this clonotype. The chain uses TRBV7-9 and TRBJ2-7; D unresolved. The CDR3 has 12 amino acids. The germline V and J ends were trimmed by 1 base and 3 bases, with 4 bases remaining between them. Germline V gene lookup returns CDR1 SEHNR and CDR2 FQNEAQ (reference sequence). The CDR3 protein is CASSLDIYEQYF. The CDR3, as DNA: TGTGCCAGCAGCTTAGATATCTACGAGCAGTACTTC.

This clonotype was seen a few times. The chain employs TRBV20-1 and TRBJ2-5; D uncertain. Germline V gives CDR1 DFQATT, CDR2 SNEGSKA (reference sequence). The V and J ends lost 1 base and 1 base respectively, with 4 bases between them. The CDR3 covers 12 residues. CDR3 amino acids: CSARGTQETQYF. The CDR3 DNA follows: TGCAGTGCTAGAGGCACCCAAGAGACCCAGTACTTC.

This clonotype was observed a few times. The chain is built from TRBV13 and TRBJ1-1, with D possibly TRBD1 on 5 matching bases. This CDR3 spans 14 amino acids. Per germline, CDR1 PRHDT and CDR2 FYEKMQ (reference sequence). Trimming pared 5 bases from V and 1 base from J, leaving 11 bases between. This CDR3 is CASSQGRGNTEAFF. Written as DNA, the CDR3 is TGTGCCAGCAGCCAGGGAAGAGGGAACACTGAAGCTTTCTTT.

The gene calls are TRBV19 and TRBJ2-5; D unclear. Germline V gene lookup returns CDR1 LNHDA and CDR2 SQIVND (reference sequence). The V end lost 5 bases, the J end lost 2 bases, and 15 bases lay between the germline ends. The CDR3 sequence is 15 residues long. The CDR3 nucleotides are TGTGCCAGTAGTTCGAAAAAGTTCCGTCAAGAGACCCAGTACTTC. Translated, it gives CASSSKKFRQETQYF.

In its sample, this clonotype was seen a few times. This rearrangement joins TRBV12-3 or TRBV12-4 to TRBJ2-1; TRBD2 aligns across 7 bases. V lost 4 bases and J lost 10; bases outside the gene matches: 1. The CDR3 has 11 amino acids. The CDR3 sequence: CASSYGGEQFF. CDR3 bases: TGTGCCAGCAGTTACGGGGGGGAGCAGTTCTTC.

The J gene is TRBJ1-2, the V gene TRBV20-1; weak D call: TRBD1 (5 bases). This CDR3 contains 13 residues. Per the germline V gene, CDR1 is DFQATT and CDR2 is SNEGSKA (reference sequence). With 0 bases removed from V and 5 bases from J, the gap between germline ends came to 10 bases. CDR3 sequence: CSARDLGVYGYTF. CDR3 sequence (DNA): TGCAGTGCTAGAGATCTGGGGGTATATGGCTACACCTTC.

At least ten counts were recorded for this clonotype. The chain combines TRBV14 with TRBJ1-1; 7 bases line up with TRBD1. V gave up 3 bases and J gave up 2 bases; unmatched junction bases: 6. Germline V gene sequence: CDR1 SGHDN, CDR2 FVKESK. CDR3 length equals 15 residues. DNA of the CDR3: TGTGCCAGCAGCCAGCTGACAGGGCCTAACACTGAAGCTTTCTTT. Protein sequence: CASSQLTGPNTEAFF.

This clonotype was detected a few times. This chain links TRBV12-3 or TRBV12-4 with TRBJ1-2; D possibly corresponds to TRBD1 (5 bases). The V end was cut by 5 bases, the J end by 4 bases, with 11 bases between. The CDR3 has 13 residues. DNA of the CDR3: TGTGCCAGCAGTACAATTAGGGGCTATGGCTACACCTTC. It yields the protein CASSTIRGYGYTF.

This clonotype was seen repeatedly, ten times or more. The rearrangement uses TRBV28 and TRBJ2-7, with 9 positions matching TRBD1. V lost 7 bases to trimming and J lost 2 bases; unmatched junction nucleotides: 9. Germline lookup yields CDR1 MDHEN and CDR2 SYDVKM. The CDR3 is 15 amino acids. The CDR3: CASMSQGQGTYEQYF. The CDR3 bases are TGTGCCAGCATGTCCCAGGGACAGGGAACCTACGAGCAGTACTTC.

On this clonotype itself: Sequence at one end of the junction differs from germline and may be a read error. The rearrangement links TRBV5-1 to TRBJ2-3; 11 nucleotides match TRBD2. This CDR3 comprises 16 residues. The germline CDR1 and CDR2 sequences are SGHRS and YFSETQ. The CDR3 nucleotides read TGCGCCAACAGCTTGTTAGCGGGAGGGAACTCAGATACGCAGTATTTT. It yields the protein CANSLLAGGNSDTQYF.

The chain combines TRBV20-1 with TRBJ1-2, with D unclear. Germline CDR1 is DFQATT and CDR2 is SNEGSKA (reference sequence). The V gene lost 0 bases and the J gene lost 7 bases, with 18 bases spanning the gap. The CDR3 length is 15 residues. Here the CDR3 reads CSAREGRKQYGGYTF. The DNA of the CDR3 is TGCAGTGCTAGAGAAGGTCGTAAGCAGTACGGTGGCTACACCTTC.

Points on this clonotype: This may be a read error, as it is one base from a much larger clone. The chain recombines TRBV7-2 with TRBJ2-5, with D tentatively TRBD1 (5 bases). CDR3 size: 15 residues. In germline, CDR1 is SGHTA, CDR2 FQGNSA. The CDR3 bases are TGTGCCAGCAGCTTACTGGCAGGGTTCCAAGAGACCCAGAACTTC. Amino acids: CASSLLAGFQETQNF. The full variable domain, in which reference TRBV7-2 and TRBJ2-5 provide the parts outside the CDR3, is GAGVSQSPSNKVTEKGKDVELRCDPISGHTALYWYRQSLGQGLEFLIYFQGNSAPDKSGLPSDRFSAERTGGSVSTLTIQRTQQEDSAVYLCASSLLAGFQETQNFGPGTRLLVL.

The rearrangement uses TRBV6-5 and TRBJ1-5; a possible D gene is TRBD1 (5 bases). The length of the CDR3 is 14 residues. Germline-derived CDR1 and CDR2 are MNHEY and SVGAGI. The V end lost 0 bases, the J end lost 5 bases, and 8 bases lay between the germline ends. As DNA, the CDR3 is TGTGCCAGCAGTTACTCGGGCAGGGATCAGCCCCAGCATTTT. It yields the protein CASSYSGRDQPQHF.

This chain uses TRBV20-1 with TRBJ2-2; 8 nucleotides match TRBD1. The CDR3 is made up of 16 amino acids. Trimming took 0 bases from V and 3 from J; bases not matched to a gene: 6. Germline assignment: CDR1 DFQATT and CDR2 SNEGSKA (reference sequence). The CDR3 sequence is CSARDGRTGHTGELFF. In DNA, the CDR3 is TGCAGTGCTAGAGATGGAAGGACAGGGCACACCGGGGAGCTGTTTTTT.

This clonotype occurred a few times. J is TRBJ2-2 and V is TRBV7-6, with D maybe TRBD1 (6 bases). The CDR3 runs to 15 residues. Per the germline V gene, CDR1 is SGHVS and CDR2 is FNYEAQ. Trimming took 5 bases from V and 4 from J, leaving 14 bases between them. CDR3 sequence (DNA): TGTGCCAGCAGCCCATGGACAGACTCCACCGGGGAGCTGTTTTTT. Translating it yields CASSPWTDSTGELFF.